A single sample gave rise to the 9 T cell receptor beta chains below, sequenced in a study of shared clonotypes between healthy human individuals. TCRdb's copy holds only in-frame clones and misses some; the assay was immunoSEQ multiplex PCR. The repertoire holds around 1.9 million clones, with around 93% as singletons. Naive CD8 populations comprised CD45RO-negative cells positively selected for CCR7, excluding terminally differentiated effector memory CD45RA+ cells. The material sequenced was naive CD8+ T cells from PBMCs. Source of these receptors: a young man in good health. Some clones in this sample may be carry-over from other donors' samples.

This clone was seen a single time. The CDR3: CASSPRTSGRAGTGELFF. CDR3 coding DNA: TGTGCCAGCAGCCCCAGGACTAGCGGGAGGGCCGGAACCGGGGAGCTGTTTTTT. V and J are TRBV7-2 and TRBJ2-2, with 15 bases fitting TRBD2. V was pared by 5 bases and J by 5 bases, with 9 bases of the junction left unmatched. Germline V CDR1 and CDR2: SGHTA, FQGNSA. The CDR3 is made up of 18 amino acids.

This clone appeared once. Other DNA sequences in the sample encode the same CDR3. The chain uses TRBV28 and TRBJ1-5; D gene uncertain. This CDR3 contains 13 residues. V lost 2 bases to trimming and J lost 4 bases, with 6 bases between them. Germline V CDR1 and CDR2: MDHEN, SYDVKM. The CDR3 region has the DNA TGTGCCAGCAGTTTACTCGAAAATCAGCCCCAGCATTTT. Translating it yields CASSLLENQPQHF.

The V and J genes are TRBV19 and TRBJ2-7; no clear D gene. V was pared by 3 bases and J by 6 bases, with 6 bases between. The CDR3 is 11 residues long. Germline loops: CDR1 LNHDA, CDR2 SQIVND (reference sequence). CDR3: CASSMGFEQYF. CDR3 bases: TGTGCCAGTAGTATGGGTTTCGAGCAGTACTTC. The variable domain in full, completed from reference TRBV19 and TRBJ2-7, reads DGGITQSPKYLFRKEGQNVTLSCEQNLNHDAMYWYRQDPGQGLRLIYYSQIVNDFQKGDIAEGYSVSREKKESFPLTVTSAQKNPTAFYLCASSMGFEQYFGPGTRLTVT.

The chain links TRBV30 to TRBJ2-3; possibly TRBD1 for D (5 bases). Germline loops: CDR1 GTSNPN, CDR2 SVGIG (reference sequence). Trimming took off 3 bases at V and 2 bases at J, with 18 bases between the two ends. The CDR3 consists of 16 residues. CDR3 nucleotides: TGTGCCTGGAGGCCGACAATCAGGGCGGACACAGATACGCAGTATTTT. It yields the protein CAWRPTIRADTDTQYF. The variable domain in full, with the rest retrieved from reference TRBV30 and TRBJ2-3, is SQTIHQWPATLVQPVGSPLSLECTVEGTSNPNLYWYRQAAGRGLQLLFYSVGIGQISSEVPQNLSASRPQDRQFILSSKKLLLSDSGFYLCAWRPTIRADTDTQYFGPGTRLTVL.

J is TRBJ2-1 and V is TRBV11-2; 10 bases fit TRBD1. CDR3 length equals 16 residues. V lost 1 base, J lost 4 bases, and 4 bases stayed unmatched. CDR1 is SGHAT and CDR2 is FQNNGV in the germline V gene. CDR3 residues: CASSLGQGAQYNEQFF. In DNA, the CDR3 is TGTGCCAGCAGCTTAGGACAGGGGGCGCAATACAATGAGCAGTTCTTC.

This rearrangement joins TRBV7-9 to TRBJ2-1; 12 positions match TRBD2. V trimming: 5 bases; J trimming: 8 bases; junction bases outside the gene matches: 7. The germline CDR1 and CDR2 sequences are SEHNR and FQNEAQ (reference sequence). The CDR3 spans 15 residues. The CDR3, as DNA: TGTGCCAGCAGCCCCGGACTAGCGGGACGCGATGAGCAGTTCTTC. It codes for CASSPGLAGRDEQFF.

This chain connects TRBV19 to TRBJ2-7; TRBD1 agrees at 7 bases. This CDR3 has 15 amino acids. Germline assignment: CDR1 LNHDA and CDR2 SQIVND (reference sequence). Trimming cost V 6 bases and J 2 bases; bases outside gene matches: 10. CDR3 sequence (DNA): TGTGCCAGTAGGGACCTCAGGGACAGACCCTACGAGCAGTACTTC. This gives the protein CASRDLRDRPYEQYF.

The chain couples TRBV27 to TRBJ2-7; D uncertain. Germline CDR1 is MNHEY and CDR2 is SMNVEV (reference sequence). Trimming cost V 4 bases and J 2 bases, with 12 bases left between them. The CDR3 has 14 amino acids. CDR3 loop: CASSSALAPYEQYF. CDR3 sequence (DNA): TGTGCCAGCAGTTCGGCCCTGGCACCCTACGAGCAGTACTTC.

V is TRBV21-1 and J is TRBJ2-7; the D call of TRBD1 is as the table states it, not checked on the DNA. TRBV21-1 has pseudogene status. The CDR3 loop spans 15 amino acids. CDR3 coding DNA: TGTGCCAGCACCAGACAGGGAAATTCTCCCTACGAGCAGTACTTC. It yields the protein CASTRQGNSPYEQYF.